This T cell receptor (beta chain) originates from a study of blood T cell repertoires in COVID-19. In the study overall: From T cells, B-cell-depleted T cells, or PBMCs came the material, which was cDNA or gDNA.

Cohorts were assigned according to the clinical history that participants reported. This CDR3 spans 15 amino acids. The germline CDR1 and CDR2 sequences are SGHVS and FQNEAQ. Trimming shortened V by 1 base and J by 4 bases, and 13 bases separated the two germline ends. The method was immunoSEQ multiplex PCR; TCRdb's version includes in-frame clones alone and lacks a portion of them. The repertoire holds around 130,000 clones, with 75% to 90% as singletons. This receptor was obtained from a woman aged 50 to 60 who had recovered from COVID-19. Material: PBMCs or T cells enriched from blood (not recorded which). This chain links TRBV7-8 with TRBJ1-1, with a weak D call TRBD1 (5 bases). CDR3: CASSLGGQGFTEAFF. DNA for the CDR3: TGTGCCAGCAGCTTAGGTGGTCAGGGATTCACTGAAGCTTTCTTT.